One TCR beta chain is described in this entry. Clones were read by immunoSEQ multiplex PCR, and TCRdb kept only the in-frame ones, dropping some. There are roughly 64,000 clones in the sample; roughly 92% occur only once, and 1.4% lies in the top ten. These data belong to a study of T cell changes during pregnancy in multiple sclerosis. From germline, CDR1 is SNHLY and CDR2 FYNNEI. There are 15 residues in the CDR3. The V end lost 1 base, the J end lost 3 bases, and 12 bases lay between the germline ends. The rearrangement links TRBV2 to TRBJ1-2; perhaps TRBD1 as D (5 bases). The sequenced sample was peripheral blood, obtained in the second trimester of pregnancy. The clonotype comes from a female donor with multiple sclerosis, enrolled in a pregnancy study. CDR3 in amino acids: CASSEGGRAYYGYTF. CDR3 coding DNA: TGTGCCAGCAGTGAAGGTGGCAGGGCCTACTATGGCTACACCTTC.